The clone carrying this T cell receptor beta chain was picked up a small number of times. The antigen remains unidentified. One entry per CDR3 protein results from TCRdb running MiXCR on the reads. The table lists about 920,000 distinct CDR3 sequences, approximately 31% of them singletons. The data are from a study of T cell repertoires in cytomegalovirus infection. Study as a whole: HLA-B-restricted CMV epitopes that are well studied, plus recently identified HLA-C-restricted ones, were used by the study. Both CMV infection and a matching HLA type were indicated by public TCR beta signatures.

Unmatched junction bases numbered 8, after V lost 3 bases and J lost 8 bases. The CDR3 contains 16 residues. The rearrangement uses TRBV12-3 or TRBV12-4 and TRBJ2-3; TRBD2 agrees at 13 bases. The TCR originated in a human donor in good health (CMV status not recorded). Some clones in this sample may be carry-over from other donors' samples. The sample here was cultured CD8+ T cells from PBMCs, taken from culture after CMV antigen stimulation. In nucleotides, the CDR3 is TGTGCCAGCAGTTTCGACACTAGCGGGGGGGCCGTTACGCAGTATTTT. It is translated as CASSFDTSGGAVTQYF.